The next 30 T cell receptor beta chains were all read from a single sample in a study of OX40 agonist ivuxolimab in advanced cancers. This table comes from immunoSEQ multiplex PCR, and its TCRdb copy is limited to in-frame clones, with some not included. This repertoire shows about 62,000 clones, approximately 81% found once; its top ten account for 3% to 4.5%. This sample comprised CD4+ or CD8+ T cells sorted from blood, obtained in a trial of the OX40 agonist ivuxolimab. The receptor source for this set is an adult with an advanced solid tumor such as melanoma, head and neck, liver or kidney cancer.

This sequence joins TRBV2 and TRBJ1-4; TRBD1 agrees at 10 bases. There are 13 residues in the CDR3. Germline lookup yields CDR1 SNHLY and CDR2 FYNNEI. The V gene end was trimmed by 10 bases and the J gene end by 7 bases; junction bases not matched to a gene: 6. The CDR3 DNA follows: TGTGCCACTCGACAGGGGGCGGGTGAAAAACTGTTTTTT. This sequence encodes CATRQGAGEKLFF.

The rearrangement links TRBV5-1 to TRBJ2-5; 12 nucleotides match TRBD2. Germline V gene sequence: CDR1 SGHRS, CDR2 YFSETQ. The CDR3 extends over 17 amino acids. V lost 4 bases to trimming and J lost 1 base; unmatched junction nucleotides: 8. The CDR3 nucleotides read TGCGCCAGCAGCACCGGGAGACTAGCGGGAGCCCAAGAGACCCAGTACTTC. Protein sequence: CASSTGRLAGAQETQYF.

The rearrangement joins TRBV7-9 to TRBJ2-5; D gene ambiguous. From germline, CDR1 is SEHNR and CDR2 FQNEAQ (reference sequence). This CDR3 is built from 13 residues. Trimming left V 6 bases short and J 0 bases short, with 8 bases between. The CDR3 spells CASRGSYQETQYF. The CDR3, as DNA: TGTGCCAGCAGAGGATCTTACCAAGAGACCCAGTACTTC.

The chain has TRBV5-6 and TRBJ1-2, with no clear D. This CDR3 has 13 amino acids. Germline CDR1 reads SGHDT; CDR2 reads YYEEEE. V dropped 0 bases and J dropped 5 bases, with 8 bases sitting between them. CDR3 bases: TGTGCCAGCAGCTTGGATAGGGAATATGGCTACACCTTC. Residues: CASSLDREYGYTF.

The genes are TRBV28 and TRBJ2-1; no definite D call. V lost 7 bases to trimming and J lost 5 bases, with 15 bases between them. The CDR3 is 14 amino acids. Germline V gene sequence: CDR1 MDHEN, CDR2 SYDVKM. CDR3: CASTPVSRNNEQFF. CDR3 sequence (DNA): TGTGCCAGCACCCCGGTTTCCAGGAACAATGAGCAGTTCTTC.

Notes on this clone: A junction boundary mismatches the germline segment, possibly from a read error. V usage is TRBV6-1 and J usage is TRBJ2-7; the D gene is possibly TRBD2 (5 bases). The CDR3 sequence is 14 residues long. Per the germline V gene, CDR1 is MNHNS and CDR2 is SASEGT. This CDR3 is CAISSDRETYEQYF. CDR3 nucleotide sequence: TGTGCCATCAGTTCTGATAGGGAGACCTACGAGCAGTACTTC.

The V call is TRBV2, the J call TRBJ1-1; maybe TRBD1 (6 bases). CDR3 size: 12 residues. Germline V gene data show CDR1 as SNHLY and CDR2 as FYNNEI. Trimming pared 11 bases from V and 5 bases from J, leaving 15 bases between. The CDR3 sequence: CAGVGGRTEAFF. The CDR3 DNA sequence: TGTGCCGGGGTAGGGGGAAGGACTGAAGCTTTCTTT.

V usage is TRBV7-9 and J usage is TRBJ1-5; D ambiguous. Trimming removed 1 base at V and 7 bases at J, with 14 bases between. CDR1 is SEHNR and CDR2 is FQNEAQ in the germline V gene (reference sequence). There are 15 residues in the CDR3. The CDR3 bases are TGTGCCAGCAGCTTAGTGGGCGGATCTGGGCAGCCCCAGCATTTT. The encoded protein is CASSLVGGSGQPQHF.

This rearrangement joins TRBV9 to TRBJ2-1; D might be TRBD2 (6 bases). Germline V gene lookup returns CDR1 SGDLS and CDR2 YYNGEE. The CDR3 totals 16 residues. V was clipped by 2 bases and J by 3 bases, with 15 bases between them. CDR3 loop: CASSVEASDDYNEQFF. DNA for the CDR3: TGTGCCAGCAGCGTCGAGGCTAGCGACGACTACAATGAGCAGTTCTTC.

The chain's CDR3 is CASSSGAATNEKLFF. In DNA, the CDR3 is TGTGCCAGCAGTTCGGGGGCCGCAACTAATGAAAAACTGTTTTTT. The rearrangement links TRBV28 to TRBJ1-4, with a tentative D call TRBD1 (6 bases). Germline assignment: CDR1 MDHEN and CDR2 SYDVKM. CDR3 length: 15 amino acids. V lost 4 bases to trimming and J lost 0 bases, with 9 bases between them.

The CDR3: CASAKGATLSYEQYF. The DNA for the CDR3 is TGCGCCAGCGCCAAGGGGGCGACCCTTTCCTACGAGCAGTACTTC. This chain links TRBV4-1 with TRBJ2-7; 7 nucleotides align to TRBD1. From germline, CDR1 is MGHRA and CDR2 YSYEKL. This CDR3 contains 15 residues. V was pared by 8 bases and J by 1 base, with 11 bases of the junction left unmatched.

The gene calls are TRBV5-4 and TRBJ1-4, with 9 bases matching TRBD1. Germline trimming cut 5 bases from V and 8 bases from J; bases unmatched to any gene: 4. Looked up from germline, CDR1 is SGHNT and CDR2 is YYREEE (reference sequence). CDR3 length: 13 residues. The CDR3 reads CASRRDRDEKLFF. CDR3 in DNA: TGTGCCAGCAGAAGGGACAGGGACGAAAAACTGTTTTTT. The variable domain in full, completed from reference TRBV5-4 and TRBJ1-4, reads ETGVTQSPTHLIKTRGQQVTLRCSSQSGHNTVSWYQQALGQGPQFIFQYYREEENGRGNFPPRFSGLQFPNYSSELNVNALELDDSALYLCASRRDRDEKLFFGSGTQLSVL.

A single count supports this clone. This chain uses TRBV28 with TRBJ2-2; D possibly matches TRBD1 or TRBD2 (5 bases each). Trimming shortened V by 6 bases and J by 0 bases, and 14 bases separated the two germline ends. The germline gives CDR1 MDHEN, CDR2 SYDVKM. The CDR3 covers 16 residues. The CDR3 spells CASSRPGTANTGELFF. As DNA, the CDR3 is TGTGCCAGCAGCCGACCAGGGACCGCGAACACCGGGGAGCTGTTTTTT.

V usage is TRBV7-6 and J usage is TRBJ2-3; 9 nucleotides match TRBD1. Germline V gene data show CDR1 as SGHVS and CDR2 as FNYEAQ. The CDR3 is 15 residues long. The ends lost 5 bases at V and 1 base at J; junction bases unmatched: 4. Here the CDR3 DNA reads TGTGCCAGCAGCCGAGGACAGGGGCGCACAGATACGCAGTATTTT. Encoded protein: CASSRGQGRTDTQYF.

The V and J genes are TRBV6-1 and TRBJ2-5; D uncertain. Trimming left V 8 bases short and J 1 base short, with 14 bases between. CDR3 length equals 14 residues. Germline V gene sequence: CDR1 MNHNS, CDR2 SASEGT. This CDR3 reads CASRSGPSQETQYF. The CDR3 DNA reads as TGTGCCAGCCGGTCCGGGCCATCCCAAGAGACCCAGTACTTC.

The V call is TRBV18, the J call TRBJ2-3, with 10 bases lining up with TRBD1. CDR1 and CDR2 from the germline V gene are KGHSH and LQKENI. CDR3 length: 19 amino acids. J was trimmed by 5 bases and V by 1 base; bases with no gene match: 15. The CDR3 DNA follows: TGTGCCAGCTCACCACGGCCCGCTGCCGGGACAGGGGAAAAAGATACGCAGTATTTT. Its translation is CASSPRPAAGTGEKDTQYF.

The rearrangement uses TRBV30 and TRBJ2-7; D remains unclear. There are 12 residues in the CDR3. V was cut by 2 bases and J by 4 bases, with 9 bases left in between. The germline gives CDR1 GTSNPN, CDR2 SVGIG (reference sequence). In DNA, the CDR3 is TGTGCCTGGAGTCTCGGCCGATACGAGCAGTACTTC. It encodes CAWSLGRYEQYF.

This clone showed up just a few times. The V and J genes are TRBV6-1 and TRBJ1-2; D not certain. The CDR3 sequence is 11 residues long. Deletions cut 2 bases from V and 10 bases from J, with 8 bases between. The germline gives CDR1 MNHNS, CDR2 SASEGT. DNA of the CDR3: TGTGCCAGCAGTGAACTAAGGCCCTACACCTTC. This codes for CASSELRPYTF.

This chain links TRBV28 with TRBJ1-4, with D tentatively TRBD1 (6 bases). This CDR3 contains 13 residues. The germline V gene encodes CDR1 MDHEN and CDR2 SYDVKM. CDR3 nucleotide sequence: TGTGGATCTCGGGGGGCGGCTAATGAAAAACTGTTTTTT. Residues: CGSRGAANEKLFF.

Of note for this clone: Other nucleotide sequences in the sample specify the same CDR3. V usage is TRBV7-9 and J usage is TRBJ2-7, with no clear D. V lost 1 base and J lost 4, with 14 bases in between. This CDR3 has 15 amino acids. Germline loops: CDR1 SEHNR, CDR2 FQNEAQ (reference sequence). CDR3 sequence reads: CASSLGSGLNYEQYF. In DNA, the CDR3 is TGTGCCAGCAGCTTAGGGTCTGGGCTTAATTACGAGCAGTACTTC.

The rearrangement uses TRBV5-1 and TRBJ1-3, with D maybe TRBD1 (5 bases). The CDR3 runs to 14 residues. V dropped 4 bases and J dropped 7 bases, with 15 bases sitting between them. The germline gives CDR1 SGHRS, CDR2 YFSETQ. In DNA, the CDR3 is TGCGCCAGCAGCCCGATGGGGACCAAGAACACCATATATTTT. Translating gives CASSPMGTKNTIYF.

The J gene is TRBJ2-5, the V gene TRBV14; D tentatively fits TRBD1 or TRBD2 (6 bases each). With 3 bases removed from V and 7 bases from J, the gap between germline ends came to 12 bases. The germline V gene has CDR1 SGHDN and CDR2 FVKESK. The CDR3 has 13 residues. This CDR3 is CASSHLEGGTQYF. DNA for the CDR3: TGTGCCAGCAGCCACCTCGAGGGGGGGACCCAGTACTTC. The full variable domain, rest sourced from reference TRBV14 and TRBJ2-5, is EAGVTQFPSHSVIEKGQTVTLRCDPISGHDNLYWYRRVMGKEIKFLLHFVKESKQDESGMPNNRFLAERTGGTYSTLKVQPAELEDSGVYFCASSHLEGGTQYFGPGTRLLVL.

This clone was detected only once. V gene TRBV28 combines with J gene TRBJ1-2, with 10 bases fitting TRBD1. In germline, CDR1 is MDHEN, CDR2 SYDVKM. The CDR3 extends over 15 amino acids. The junction had 6 bases not matched to a gene; V was cut back by 5 bases and J by 3 bases. The CDR3, as DNA: TGTGCCAGCAGTGGAGAGGGACAGGGGCACTATGGCTACACCTTC. Its translation: CASSGEGQGHYGYTF.

The chain uses TRBV19 and TRBJ2-1; 14 nucleotides match TRBD2. With 5 bases clipped from V and 6 bases from J, the junction kept 15 bases outside the gene matches. This CDR3 comprises 19 residues. Germline-derived CDR1 and CDR2 are LNHDA and SQIVND (reference sequence). CDR3 amino acids: CASSATSGGASLVSNEQFF. The CDR3, as DNA: TGTGCCAGTAGTGCGACTAGCGGGGGGGCTTCTTTAGTTAGCAATGAGCAGTTCTTC. Full variable domain (missing parts from reference TRBV19 and TRBJ2-1): DGGITQSPKYLFRKEGQNVTLSCEQNLNHDAMYWYRQDPGQGLRLIYYSQIVNDFQKGDIAEGYSVSREKKESFPLTVTSAQKNPTAFYLCASSATSGGASLVSNEQFFGPGTRLTVL.

The J gene is TRBJ2-7, the V gene TRBV7-2, with D perhaps TRBD2 (5 bases). From germline, CDR1 is SGHTA and CDR2 FQGNSA. Trimming stripped 6 bases from V and 5 bases from J, with 23 bases between. The CDR3 is 16 amino acids. As DNA, the CDR3 is TGTGCCAGCAGTCCCGGGGTCCTCCAACCCCTCGACGAGCAGTACTTC. It encodes CASSPGVLQPLDEQYF.

The gene calls are TRBV4-1 and TRBJ2-7, with D possibly being TRBD1 (5 bases). The germline V and J ends were trimmed by 1 base and 4 bases, with 8 bases remaining between them. Germline V gives CDR1 MGHRA, CDR2 YSYEKL. The CDR3 is 13 amino acids. CDR3: CASSQGRAYEQYF. DNA for the CDR3: TGCGCCAGCAGCCAAGGCAGGGCGTACGAGCAGTACTTC.

As to this clone: A much larger clone differs by one base, so this may be a read error. The sample holds other DNA sequences that translate to the same CDR3. The rearrangement uses TRBV19 and TRBJ1-5; TRBD1 agrees at 10 bases. CDR3 length: 14 amino acids. Germline CDR1 LNHDA, CDR2 SQIVND (reference sequence). CDR3 in amino acids: CASSMTGGNQPQHF. The CDR3 region has the DNA TGTGCCAGTAGTATGACAGGGGGCAACCAGCCCCAGCATTTT.

V is TRBV9 and J is TRBJ2-3; either TRBD1 or TRBD2 may fit D (5 bases each). This CDR3 has 18 amino acids. V was cut by 2 bases and J by 3 bases, with 22 bases left in between. Germline CDR1 reads SGDLS; CDR2 reads YYNGEE. CDR3 bases: TGTGCCAGCAGCGTCTGGGTTTCTGGTCGGGGCTCAACAGATACGCAGTATTTT. This gives the protein CASSVWVSGRGSTDTQYF.

The sample holds a few counts of this clone. The CDR3 is CASSFTGGRVTEAFF. CDR3 bases: TGTGCCAGCAGCTTTACTGGGGGGCGCGTCACTGAAGCTTTCTTT. The chain recombines TRBV11-2 with TRBJ1-1, with TRBD1 as a possible D gene (6 bases). The germline CDR1 and CDR2 sequences are SGHAT and FQNNGV. The CDR3 length is 15 residues. V was clipped by 3 bases and J by 4 bases, with 15 bases between them.

CDR3 region: CASSAAGGDQPQHF. The CDR3 DNA sequence: TGTGCCAGCAGTGCTGCAGGGGGCGATCAGCCCCAGCATTTT. V is TRBV27 and J is TRBJ1-5; 8 bases agree with TRBD1. Germline V CDR1 and CDR2: MNHEY, SMNVEV (reference sequence). The CDR3 runs to 14 residues. The V segment lost 5 bases and the J segment 5 bases; nucleotides outside the gene matches: 5.